This T cell receptor beta chain is drawn from a study of blood T cell repertoires in COVID-19. Study-level information: Acute and convalescent COVID-19 specimens originated in the United States, Italy and Spain.

Study processing details: Amplification with reference gene primers provided the estimates of nucleated cell counts. Assay used: immunoSEQ multiplex PCR; TCRdb lists only in-frame clones, some missing. V and J calls and clone size are copied from that table; D and trimming were computed from the DNA. The sample includes over 150,000 clones, about 85% seen only once; the top ten take approximately 0.63%. In its sample, this clone was seen a few times. This CDR3 has 17 amino acids. Trimming removed 0 bases at V and 0 bases at J, with 13 bases between. CDR1 and CDR2 (germline): SGHTS, YDEGEE. This rearrangement joins TRBV5-8 to TRBJ1-5; D might be TRBD1 (5 bases). Sequenced: peripheral blood. This TCR derives from a man aged 60 to 75 with COVID-19, enrolled during active disease. The CDR3 DNA sequence: TGTGCCAGCAGCTTGGCCCCAGGGTACTATAGCAATCAGCCCCAGCATTTT. It specifies CASSLAPGYYSNQPQHF. The full variable domain, completed using reference TRBV5-8 and TRBJ1-5, is EAGVTQSPTHLIKTRGQQATLRCSPISGHTSVYWYQQALGLGLQFLLWYDEGEERNRGNFPPRFSGRQFPNYSSELNVNALELEDSALYLCASSLAPGYYSNQPQHFGDGTRLSIL.